A selection of T cell receptor beta chains follows, all from one sample in a study of blood T cells in healthy people across ages. MiXCR, run by TCRdb on the 5' RACE reads, gives a single entry per CDR3 protein. Here the sample spans over a million distinct CDR3 sequences, 40% to 55% being singletons. The sequenced sample was blood. The receptors come from a woman aged 55-70 years in good health. Both conserved end residues are part of each CDR3. Each record gives: CDR3 length, J gene, V gene, clone size, D gene, CDR3 protein, CDR3 DNA. A D gene is named only where the DNA matches it firmly. Clone size is given for some rows only: seen once, a few or many times, or a class if the clone is expanded.

18,TRBJ1-6,TRBV7-2,.,.,CASSLVGAGGGRHSPLHF,TGTGCCAGCAGCTTAGTTGGGGCAGGCGGGGGCCGACATTCACCCCTCCACTTT
20,TRBJ2-1,TRBV13,.,TRBD2,CASSPPSGRSSRGSYNEQFF,TGTGCCAGCAGCCCCCCTAGCGGGAGGTCATCAAGGGGCTCCTACAATGAGCAGTTCTTC
17,TRBJ2-3,TRBV12-5,few,.,CASGLVLADPRDITQYF,TGTGCTAGTGGTTTGGTACTGGCAGACCCAAGGGACATAACGCAGTATTTT
15,TRBJ1-1,TRBV20-1,.,.,CSARDHAQVNTEAFF,TGCAGTGCTAGAGATCACGCACAAGTGAACACTGAAGCTTTCTTT
16,TRBJ2-1,TRBV4-2,many,TRBD2,CASSQGLAGGFDEQFF,TGTGCCAGCAGCCAAGGACTAGCGGGAGGGTTTGATGAGCAGTTCTTC
17,TRBJ2-2,TRBV5-1,.,TRBD1,CASSLPTGQGLHGELFF,TGCGCCAGCAGCTTGCCCACCGGACAGGGATTACACGGGGAGCTGTTTTTT
14,TRBJ2-5,TRBV20-1,.,.,CSARSLREQETQYF,TGCAGTGCTAGATCCCTAAGAGAGCAAGAGACCCAGTACTTC
13,TRBJ1-2,TRBV27,.,.,CASSPPGRGGYTF,TGTGCCAGCAGTCCTCCGGGCCGCGGTGGCTACACCTTC
14,TRBJ1-1,TRBV6-1,.,.,CASSEGLTNTEAFF,TGTGCCAGCAGCGAAGGGCTGACGAACACTGAAGCTTTCTTT
11,TRBJ1-1,TRBV7-9,few,.,CASSSKVEAFF,TGTGCCAGCAGCTCTAAGGTTGAAGCTTTCTTT
12,TRBJ2-7,TRBV25-1,few,.,CASRGSIHEQYF,TGTGCCAGCAGGGGGTCAATCCACGAGCAGTACTTC
16,TRBJ2-3,TRBV7-9,.,.,CASSDPGAGMSDTQYF,TGTGCCAGCAGCGATCCGGGGGCAGGAATGTCGGATACGCAGTATTTT
15,TRBJ2-1,TRBV7-9,.,.,CTSSLGVERYNEQFF,TGTACCAGCAGCTTAGGGGTAGAGAGGTACAATGAGCAGTTCTTC
14,TRBJ2-1,TRBV15,many,TRBD2,CATMPSGSWNEQFF,TGTGCCACCATGCCTAGCGGGAGTTGGAATGAGCAGTTCTTC
13,TRBJ1-5,TRBV7-9,.,.,CASSLDQFQPQHF,TGTGCCAGCAGCTTAGATCAGTTCCAGCCCCAGCATTTT
13,TRBJ2-1,TRBV5-5,.,.,CASRAWSYNEQFF,TGTGCCAGCAGGGCCTGGAGCTACAATGAGCAGTTCTTC
15,TRBJ2-1,TRBV7-2,few,.,CASSYGASSYNEQFF,TGTGCCAGCAGCTACGGGGCTAGCTCCTACAATGAGCAGTTCTTC
13,TRBJ2-7,TRBV30,.,.,CAWSAQGIGEQYF,TGTGCCTGGAGCGCCCAGGGGATCGGCGAGCAGTACTTC
14,TRBJ1-5,TRBV6-1,.,TRBD1,CASSGGTGNQPQHF,TGTGCCAGCAGTGGAGGGACAGGCAATCAGCCCCAGCATTTT
14,TRBJ2-7,TRBV12-3/TRBV12-4,.,.,CASSFSAEVYEQYF,TGTGCCAGCAGTTTCTCGGCGGAGGTCTACGAGCAGTACTTC
14,TRBJ2-7,TRBV15,.,TRBD2,CATSISGGPGEQYF,TGTGCCACCAGCATTAGCGGGGGACCGGGGGAGCAGTACTTC
11,TRBJ1-2,TRBV20-1,few,TRBD1,CSERRGHGYTF,TGCAGTGAACGCAGGGGGCATGGCTACACCTTC
18,TRBJ2-1,TRBV7-2,.,.,CASSLEGFGTGSYNEQFF,TGTGCCAGCAGCTTAGAGGGTTTCGGCACAGGGTCCTACAATGAGCAGTTCTTC
14,TRBJ2-1,TRBV18,.,.,CASSPEWVYNEQFF,TGTGCCAGCTCACCGGAGTGGGTCTACAATGAGCAGTTCTTC
16,TRBJ2-5,TRBV28,few,.,CASNPLGERREETQYF,TGTGCCAGCAATCCCTTGGGGGAACGGAGAGAGGAGACCCAGTACTTC
16,TRBJ2-7,TRBV28,.,TRBD2,CASSPWAKKTSPEQYF,TGTGCCAGCAGCCCTTGGGCCAAAAAGACTAGCCCCGAGCAGTACTTC
15,TRBJ2-4,TRBV27,.,TRBD2,CASGLAGGPAYIQYF,TGTGCCAGCGGACTAGCGGGAGGACCTGCTTACATTCAGTACTTC
14,TRBJ1-1,TRBV6-5,.,.,CASSNRVKNTEAFF,TGTGCCAGCAGTAACAGGGTTAAGAACACTGAAGCTTTCTTT
14,TRBJ1-5,TRBV10-3,.,TRBD1,CATETGTSNQPQHF,TGTGCCACCGAGACAGGGACGAGCAATCAGCCCCAGCATTTT